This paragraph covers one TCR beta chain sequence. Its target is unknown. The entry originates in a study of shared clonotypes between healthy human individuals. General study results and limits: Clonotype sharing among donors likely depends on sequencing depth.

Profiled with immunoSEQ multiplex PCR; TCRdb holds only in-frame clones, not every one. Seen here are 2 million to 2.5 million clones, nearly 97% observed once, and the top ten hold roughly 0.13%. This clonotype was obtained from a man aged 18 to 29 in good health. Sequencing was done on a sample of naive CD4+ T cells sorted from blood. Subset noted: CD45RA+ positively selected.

The CDR3: CASSYSNTVGSPLHF. The CDR3, as DNA: TGTGCCAGCAGTTACTCGAATACAGTCGGCTCACCCCTCCACTTT. The chain recombines TRBV6-5 with TRBJ1-6; D remains unclear. The CDR3 length is 15 residues. V lost 0 bases and J lost 10, with 13 bases in between. Germline V gene lookup returns CDR1 MNHEY and CDR2 SVGAGI.